This T cell receptor (beta chain) was identified in a study of OX40 agonist ivuxolimab in advanced cancers. Looking at the study overall: At doses from 0.01 to 10 mg/kg, patients were given intravenous ivuxolimab every 2 weeks. General study points: Relative to CD4+ cells, CD8+ T cells on average had more expanded clones. Partial responders at 0.1-3.0 mg/kg showed near-lowest clonal expansion.

Germline V gives CDR1 SGHRS, CDR2 YFSETQ. The germline V and J ends were trimmed by 7 bases and 6 bases, with 19 bases remaining between them. This CDR3 is built from 14 residues. For this clone: Its antigen is unknown.

Data came from immunoSEQ multiplex PCR; TCRdb stores just in-frame clones and leaves some out. The table lists tens of thousands of clones, approximately 86% of them singletons, with 30% to 40% in the top ten. This receptor was identified in an adult with an advanced solid tumor such as melanoma, head and neck, liver or kidney cancer. The chain uses TRBV5-1 and TRBJ1-2; tentatively, D is TRBD1 (6 bases). The source was CD4+ or CD8+ T cells sorted from blood, collected in a trial of the OX40 agonist ivuxolimab. The CDR3 protein is CASQTYRGADGYTF. In DNA, the CDR3 is TGCGCCAGCCAAACCTACCGGGGGGCAGATGGCTACACCTTC. The whole variable domain, filled in from reference TRBV5-1 and TRBJ1-2, reads KAGVTQTPRYLIKTRGQQVTLSCSPISGHRSVSWYQQTPGQGLQFLFEYFSETQRNKGNFPGRFSGRQFSNSRSEMNVSTLELGDSALYLCASQTYRGADGYTFGSGTRLTVV.